The rows below give T cell receptor beta chains drawn from one sample of a study of shared clonotypes between healthy human individuals. Sequenced by immunoSEQ multiplex PCR; TCRdb stores in-frame clones only, minus some. Seen here are almost 750,000 clones, approximately 77% observed once, and the top ten hold approximately 1.8%. Sequenced material: memory CD4+ T cells sorted from blood. These receptors were taken from a woman aged 25-40 years in good health. Both conserved end residues are part of each CDR3. The order of the fields is J gene, D gene, clone size, V gene, CDR3 DNA, CDR3 protein. D genes are given only for firm matches. Size tells how often a clone was seen (once, few, many) or the class of an expanded clone, and some rows leave it out.

j_gene: TRBJ2-2; d_gene: .; abundance: .; v_gene: TRBV19; CDR3nt: TGTGCCAGTAGAGTAGAAAGGCCCGGGGAGCTGTTTTTT; CDR3aa: CASRVERPGELFF
j_gene: TRBJ1-3; d_gene: TRBD1; abundance: .; v_gene: TRBV19; CDR3nt: TGTGCCAGCAGACAGGGGTCTGGAAACACCATATATTTT; CDR3aa: CASRQGSGNTIYF
j_gene: TRBJ2-1; d_gene: TRBD2; abundance: once; v_gene: TRBV7-3; CDR3nt: TGTGCCAGCAGCTTATCTAGCGGGTGGAATGAGCAGTTCTTC; CDR3aa: CASSLSSGWNEQFF
j_gene: TRBJ2-5; d_gene: .; abundance: .; v_gene: TRBV21-1; CDR3nt: TGTGCCAGCAGCAAACCTGGAGAGGAGGGGGAGACCCAGTACTTC; CDR3aa: CASSKPGEEGETQYF
j_gene: TRBJ1-2; d_gene: .; abundance: .; v_gene: TRBV4-1; CDR3nt: TGCGCCAGCAGCCAAGCGGCCAGGGCAAAAGAGGATGGCTACACCTTC; CDR3aa: CASSQAARAKEDGYTF
j_gene: TRBJ2-1; d_gene: .; abundance: .; v_gene: TRBV7-9; CDR3nt: TGTGCCAGCAGCTTCCGACGAGGTGGAGGTTCCATCTACAATGAGCAGTTCTTC; CDR3aa: CASSFRRGGGSIYNEQFF
j_gene: TRBJ2-3; d_gene: .; abundance: .; v_gene: TRBV18; CDR3nt: TGTGCCAGCTCAAGGGGCCGGGGCACAGATACGCAGTATTTT; CDR3aa: CASSRGRGTDTQYF
j_gene: TRBJ1-2; d_gene: .; abundance: .; v_gene: TRBV7-9; CDR3nt: TGTGCCAGCAGCTCTCCACGGGCAGGGAGCGGCTACACCTTC; CDR3aa: CASSSPRAGSGYTF
j_gene: TRBJ2-1; d_gene: .; abundance: .; v_gene: TRBV5-1; CDR3nt: TGCGCCAGCTCCCGAAGGGCAGGGGAGTACAATGAGCAGTTCTTC; CDR3aa: CASSRRAGEYNEQFF
j_gene: TRBJ1-2; d_gene: .; abundance: once; v_gene: TRBV18; CDR3nt: TGTGCCAGCTCACCATACAACGGTCTCAACTATGGCTACACCTTC; CDR3aa: CASSPYNGLNYGYTF
j_gene: TRBJ1-4; d_gene: TRBD1; abundance: .; v_gene: TRBV5-1; CDR3nt: TGCGCCAGCAGCTTGGGCGGGACAGGTCCTGAAAAACTGTTTTTT; CDR3aa: CASSLGGTGPEKLFF
j_gene: TRBJ2-2; d_gene: TRBD2; abundance: .; v_gene: TRBV30; CDR3nt: TGTGCCTGGAGCGTACAAGGGACTAGCGGGATTACCAGGGCATACACCGGGGAGCTGTTTTTT; CDR3aa: CAWSVQGTSGITRAYTGELFF
j_gene: TRBJ2-3; d_gene: .; abundance: many; v_gene: TRBV5-1; CDR3nt: TGCGCCAGCAGCCGGGGGGCTGATACGCAGTATTTT; CDR3aa: CASSRGADTQYF
j_gene: TRBJ1-1; d_gene: .; abundance: few; v_gene: TRBV5-1; CDR3nt: TGCGCCAGCAGTTTGGGGGAAGGGCACACTGAAGCTTTCTTT; CDR3aa: CASSLGEGHTEAFF
j_gene: TRBJ2-2; d_gene: .; abundance: many; v_gene: TRBV5-1; CDR3nt: TGCGCCAGCAGTTTTCTTGAAAGCGGGGAGCTGTTTTTT; CDR3aa: CASSFLESGELFF
j_gene: TRBJ2-1; d_gene: TRBD2; abundance: .; v_gene: TRBV7-2; CDR3nt: TGTGCCAGCAGCCGTCGGCAGCGGGAGGTCAATGAGCAGTTCTTC; CDR3aa: CASSRRQREVNEQFF
j_gene: TRBJ2-1; d_gene: .; abundance: .; v_gene: TRBV5-1; CDR3nt: TGCGCCAGCAGCATACAGGGTGCCAGCTCCTACAATGAGCAGTTCTTC; CDR3aa: CASSIQGASSYNEQFF
j_gene: TRBJ2-7; d_gene: .; abundance: .; v_gene: TRBV4-2; CDR3nt: TGTGCCAGCAGCCTACGCGTGGAGGACGAATACGAGCAGTACTTC; CDR3aa: CASSLRVEDEYEQYF
j_gene: TRBJ2-1; d_gene: TRBD2; abundance: .; v_gene: TRBV14; CDR3nt: TGTGCCAGCAGCCAAGAGTTTTGGCTAGCGGGACGTCGACGGGGACAAAATGAGCAGTTCTTC; CDR3aa: CASSQEFWLAGRRRGQNEQFF
j_gene: TRBJ1-1; d_gene: .; abundance: .; v_gene: TRBV5-1; CDR3nt: TGCGCCAGCAGCTTGGAGGTCCCAGGGGCGGGAGCTTTCTTT; CDR3aa: CASSLEVPGAGAFF
j_gene: TRBJ2-7; d_gene: .; abundance: once; v_gene: TRBV6-5; CDR3nt: TGTGCCAGCAGAAGGGGGGAGGGGGCCTACGAGCAGTACTTC; CDR3aa: CASRRGEGAYEQYF
j_gene: TRBJ2-3; d_gene: .; abundance: .; v_gene: TRBV5-1; CDR3nt: TGCGCCAGCAGCTTGAGAAGGAAAGATACGCAGTATTTT; CDR3aa: CASSLRRKDTQYF
j_gene: TRBJ1-2; d_gene: .; abundance: few; v_gene: TRBV19; CDR3nt: TGTGCCAGCTCCCCTGCAGGGGCGGTCTATGGCTACACCTTC; CDR3aa: CASSPAGAVYGYTF
j_gene: TRBJ2-3; d_gene: .; abundance: .; v_gene: TRBV5-4; CDR3nt: TGTGCCAGCAGCTCCATCGATACGCCAGATACGCAGTATTTT; CDR3aa: CASSSIDTPDTQYF
j_gene: TRBJ2-7; d_gene: .; abundance: .; v_gene: TRBV7-9; CDR3nt: TGTGCCAGCAGCTTAAAGGGATTCTACGAGCAGTACTTC; CDR3aa: CASSLKGFYEQYF
j_gene: TRBJ1-1; d_gene: TRBD1; abundance: .; v_gene: TRBV5-1; CDR3nt: TGCGCCAGCAGCGCCGGACAGGTCGGTAAAACTTTCTTT; CDR3aa: CASSAGQVGKTFF
j_gene: TRBJ1-1; d_gene: .; abundance: .; v_gene: TRBV29-1; CDR3nt: TGCAGCGTTGAGTGGCGGGTGAGAATGAACACTGAAGCTTTCTTT; CDR3aa: CSVEWRVRMNTEAFF
j_gene: TRBJ2-3; d_gene: .; abundance: .; v_gene: TRBV5-1; CDR3nt: TGCGCCAGCAGCTTGGTGGAGCCAAGCACAGATACGCAGTATTTT; CDR3aa: CASSLVEPSTDTQYF
j_gene: TRBJ1-5; d_gene: .; abundance: .; v_gene: TRBV7-9; CDR3nt: TGTGCCAGCAGCTTAGACAGTCTTCAGCCCCAGCATTTT; CDR3aa: CASSLDSLQPQHF
j_gene: TRBJ2-5; d_gene: .; abundance: .; v_gene: TRBV27; CDR3nt: TGTGCCAGCAGTTCGACAGGGCCCGGGAGGACCCAGTACTTC; CDR3aa: CASSSTGPGRTQYF
j_gene: TRBJ1-4; d_gene: TRBD1; abundance: .; v_gene: TRBV5-1; CDR3nt: TGCGCCAGCAGCAAAGGGGGCACCTCAAATGAAAAACTGTTTTTT; CDR3aa: CASSKGGTSNEKLFF
j_gene: TRBJ2-7; d_gene: .; abundance: .; v_gene: TRBV7-2; CDR3nt: TGTGCCAGCAGCCCCCGACAACTCTACGAGCAGTACTTC; CDR3aa: CASSPRQLYEQYF
j_gene: TRBJ2-2; d_gene: .; abundance: .; v_gene: TRBV5-4; CDR3nt: TGTGCCAGCAGCTTGGAAGGAGGCACCGGGGAGCTGTTTTTT; CDR3aa: CASSLEGGTGELFF
j_gene: TRBJ2-2; d_gene: TRBD1; abundance: once; v_gene: TRBV28; CDR3nt: TGTGCCAGCAGTAATATTCGGCGGACGACCGGGACAGAGAACACCGGGGAGCTGTTTTTT; CDR3aa: CASSNIRRTTGTENTGELFF
j_gene: TRBJ2-1; d_gene: TRBD2; abundance: .; v_gene: TRBV18; CDR3nt: TGTGCCAGCTCACCCGGGACTAGCGGGACAAATGAGCAGTTCTTC; CDR3aa: CASSPGTSGTNEQFF
j_gene: TRBJ1-3; d_gene: .; abundance: .; v_gene: TRBV6-5; CDR3nt: TGTGCCAGCAGTTACTCGGGGGGCTCTGGAAACACCATATATTTT; CDR3aa: CASSYSGGSGNTIYF
j_gene: TRBJ2-5; d_gene: TRBD1; abundance: .; v_gene: TRBV28; CDR3nt: TGTGCCAGCAGACCCCGGGACAGGGGGAGGTCGAGGCAAGAGACCCAGTACTTC; CDR3aa: CASRPRDRGRSRQETQYF
j_gene: TRBJ1-5; d_gene: .; abundance: many; v_gene: TRBV2; CDR3nt: TGTGCCAGCAGTGAACGGCAGGGGAATCAGCCCCAGCATTTT; CDR3aa: CASSERQGNQPQHF
j_gene: TRBJ1-1; d_gene: TRBD1; abundance: .; v_gene: TRBV28; CDR3nt: TGTGCCAGCAACCAGGGGGCTAGCACTGAAGCTTTCTTT; CDR3aa: CASNQGASTEAFF
j_gene: TRBJ2-3; d_gene: TRBD1; abundance: .; v_gene: TRBV5-4; CDR3nt: TGTGCCAGCAGCTTACCTCCCCCGGGACAGGGGTTTGCAGATACGCAGTATTTT; CDR3aa: CASSLPPPGQGFADTQYF